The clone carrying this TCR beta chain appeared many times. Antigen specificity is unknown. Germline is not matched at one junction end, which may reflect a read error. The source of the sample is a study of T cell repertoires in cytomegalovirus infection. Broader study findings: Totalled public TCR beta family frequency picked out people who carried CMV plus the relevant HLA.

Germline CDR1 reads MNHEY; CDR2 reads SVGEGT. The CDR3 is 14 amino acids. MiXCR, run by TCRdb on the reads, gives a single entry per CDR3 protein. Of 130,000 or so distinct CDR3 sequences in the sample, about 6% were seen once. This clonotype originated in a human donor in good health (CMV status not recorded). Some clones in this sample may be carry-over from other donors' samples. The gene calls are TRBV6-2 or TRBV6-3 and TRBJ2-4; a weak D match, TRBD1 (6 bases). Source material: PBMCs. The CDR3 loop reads CASSNSGTSNIQYF. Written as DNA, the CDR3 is TGTGCCAGCAGTAACTCAGGGACATCAAACATTCAGTACTTC.